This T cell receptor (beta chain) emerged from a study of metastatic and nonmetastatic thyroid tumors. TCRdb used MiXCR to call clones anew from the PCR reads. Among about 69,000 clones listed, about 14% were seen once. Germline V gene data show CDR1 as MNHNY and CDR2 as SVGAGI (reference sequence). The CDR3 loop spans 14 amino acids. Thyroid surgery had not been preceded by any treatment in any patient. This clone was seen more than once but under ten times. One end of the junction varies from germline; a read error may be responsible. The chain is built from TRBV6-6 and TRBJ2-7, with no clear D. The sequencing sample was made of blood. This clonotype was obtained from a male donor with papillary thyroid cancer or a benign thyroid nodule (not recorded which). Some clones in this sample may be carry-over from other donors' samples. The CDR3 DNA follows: TGTACCAGCAGTTACACCAACCGTGGGTTACGGCAGTACTTC. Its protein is CTSSYTNRGLRQYF.